Here is one TCR beta chain with its context. TCRdb's table, derived via immunoSEQ multiplex PCR, lists solely in-frame clones and lacks some. Of over 150,000 clones listed, 80% to 90% are singletons. The V gene's germline CDR1 is SNHLY and CDR2 FYNNEI. The CDR3 is 15 amino acids. J lost 3 bases, V lost 9 bases, and 10 bases had no gene match. The sample originates from a study of blood T cell repertoires in COVID-19. Across the study: The cDNA or gDNA used as material had been derived from T cells, B-cell-depleted T cells, or PBMCs.

The clonotype originates from a woman under 30 who had recovered from COVID-19. This chain links TRBV2 with TRBJ1-4; 7 nucleotides align to TRBD1. Input material: PBMCs or T cells enriched from blood (not recorded which). CDR3 sequence reads: CASRGQGVSNEKLFF. The CDR3 DNA is TGTGCCAGTCGGGGGCAGGGGGTATCTAATGAAAAACTGTTTTTT.